This T cell receptor beta chain was identified in a study of blood T cell repertoires in COVID-19. Whole-study context: The origin of the acute and convalescent COVID-19 samples was the United States, Italy and Spain. PBMCs, B-cell-depleted T cells, or T cells provided the cDNA or gDNA that made up the material.

Under the authors' procedure: Counts of nucleated cells, estimated from reference gene primer amplification, were obtained. Some clones are missing from TCRdb's copy, which holds only in-frame ones; the method was immunoSEQ multiplex PCR. V, J and clone size reflect that table, while D and trimming were determined from the DNA. The profile shows approximately 70,000 clones, 82% of them singletons. CDR3 length equals 14 residues. Trimming took off 3 bases at V and 3 bases at J, with 12 bases between the two ends. Germline V gene lookup returns CDR1 MNHEY and CDR2 SMNVEV (reference sequence). Input material: peripheral blood. The chain couples TRBV27 to TRBJ2-7; weak D call: TRBD1 (6 bases). The source is a human donor in a cohort sampled during active COVID-19. CDR3 loop: CASSLVPDSYEQYF. The DNA for the CDR3 is TGTGCCAGCAGTTTGGTCCCGGACAGCTACGAGCAGTACTTC.